These 9 T cell receptor beta chains were all obtained from the same sample, sequenced in a study of Tregs in tolerant kidney transplant recipients. Clones were read by immunoSEQ multiplex PCR, and TCRdb kept only the in-frame ones, dropping some. Seen in this sample are about 15,000 clones; the ten most common clones hold approximately 3.4%. Recipients received nonmyeloablative bone marrow transplants from related graft donors, with transient mixed chimerism. This sample comprised CD4+ T cells from blood (PBMCs), obtained 12 months after the transplant. These receptors all come from a human patient who received a combined kidney and bone marrow transplant. The graft donor may account for some of the T cells.

Notes on this clone: The missing CDR3 end, 3 residues past where the read stops, is filled in from the germline J gene. This chain joins TRBV20-1 and TRBJ1-1, with D perhaps matching TRBD1 (5 bases). From germline, CDR1 is DFQATT and CDR2 SNEGSKA (reference sequence). V was pared by 6 bases and J by 2 bases, with 10 bases between. The CDR3 consists of 12 residues. The CDR3 sequence is CSADSDNTEAFF. CDR3 DNA (partial): TGCAGTGCCGACAGCGATAACACTGAA.

Note on this clone: The junction does not match germline at one end; this may be a read error. Here the CDR3 reads CASSQAGQAAADGYTF. CDR3 bases read: TGCGCCAGCAGCCAAGCCGGACAGGCGGCCGCTGATGGC. The chain uses TRBV4-2 and TRBJ1-2; TRBD1 aligns across 7 bases. The CDR3 extends 3 residues past the end of the read, so its final part is completed from the germline J gene. The CDR3 runs to 16 residues. Germline V gene data show CDR1 as LGHNA and CDR2 as YNFKEQ.

On this clone: The CDR3 end lies 3 residues beyond the end of the read and is filled in from the germline J gene. The V and J genes are TRBV18 and TRBJ2-7; 8 bases map to TRBD2. The length of the CDR3 is 16 residues. Germline assignment: CDR1 KGHSH and CDR2 LQKENI. The J segment lost 3 bases and the V segment lost 0 bases, leaving 7 bases of the junction unmatched. The CDR3 is CASSPPGTGGYYEQYF. CDR3 DNA, as far as it was read: TGTGCCAGCTCACCACCCGGGACGGGGGGGTACTACGAG.

On this clone itself: The read gets to within 3 residues of the CDR3 end, and the germline J gene fills in the rest. This chain joins TRBV19 and TRBJ1-5; no clear D gene. Trimming stripped 6 bases from V and 2 bases from J, with 11 bases between. This CDR3 comprises 14 residues. Germline V gene lookup returns CDR1 LNHDA and CDR2 SQIVND (reference sequence). CDR3 DNA (partial): TGTGCCAGTAGCAGTAACGCGGGCAATCAGCCC. Translating it yields CASSSNAGNQP. The CDR3, in full, reads CASSSNAGNQPQHF.

Of note for this clone: The read terminates 3 residues ahead of where the CDR3 ends, so the germline J gene completes it. The chain recombines TRBV20-1 with TRBJ2-2, with TRBD1 matching 7 bases. The CDR3 totals 15 residues. V was pared by 5 bases and J by 4 bases, with 10 bases of the junction left unmatched. Germline V gives CDR1 DFQATT, CDR2 SNEGSKA (reference sequence). CDR3 protein: CSAPPRGLGTGELFF. CDR3 DNA, as far as it was read: TGCAGTGCTCCCCCAAGGGGGCTGGGCACCGGGGAG.

Remarks on this clone: Coverage ceases 3 residues before the CDR3 finishes, and the germline J gene fills in the end. V and J are TRBV7-3 and TRBJ1-2; TRBD1 matches at 7 bases. This CDR3 comprises 13 residues. J gave up 7 bases and V 2 bases, and 4 bases lay outside the gene matches. Germline V gives CDR1 SGHTA, CDR2 FQGTGA. CDR3 residues: CASSLGGGGGYTF. CDR3 bases read: TGTGCCAGCAGCTTAGGAGGGGGCGGTGGC.

In the case of this clone: The CDR3 end lies 3 residues beyond the end of the read and is filled in from the germline J gene. The chain employs TRBV20-1 and TRBJ1-2; TRBD1 matches at 7 bases. This CDR3 region has 12 residues. Trimming removed 3 bases from V and 6 bases from J; junction bases left unmatched: 4. The germline CDR1 and CDR2 sequences are DFQATT and SNEGSKA (reference sequence). The CDR3 protein is CSASLQGNGYTF. CDR3 DNA, as far as it was read: TGCAGTGCTAGTTTACAGGGGAATGGC.

As to this clone: One end of the junction fails to match germline, which may point to a read error. With the read ending 3 residues before the CDR3 end, the germline J gene is used to fill in that end. The chain combines TRBV7-3 with TRBJ2-6; 7 positions agree with TRBD1. Germline V gene sequence: CDR1 SGHTA, CDR2 FQGTGA. The CDR3 has 16 residues. CDR3: CASSITGVRGANVLTF. The DNA read from the CDR3 is TGTGCCAGCAGCATAACAGGGGTGAGAGGGGCCAACGTC.

Worth noting for this clone: The read gets to within 3 residues of the CDR3 end, and the germline J gene fills in the rest. J is TRBJ1-3 and V is TRBV7-9; no clear D gene. The CDR3 is made up of 12 amino acids. Trimming removed 5 bases at V and 2 bases at J, with 4 bases between. Germline V gene data show CDR1 as SEHNR and CDR2 as FQNEAQ (reference sequence). The part of the CDR3 DNA that was read is TGTGCCAGCAGCCCCACTGGAAACACC. It translates to CASSPTGNT. The entire CDR3 protein is CASSPTGNTIYF.